These 15 T cell receptor beta chains came from one sample sequenced in a study of CD8+ T cells in alopecia areata. Documented treatment: oral pan-JAK inhibitor, 5-10 mg twice daily. RNA extraction was followed by reverse transcription into cDNA, which acted as the sequencing template. This table comes from immunoSEQ multiplex PCR, and its TCRdb copy is limited to in-frame clones, with some not included. The table has about 180,000 clones, roughly 60% seen once. The sample here was CD4+ T cells sorted from blood, taken at approximately week 56, from a patient treated with tofacitinib. The receptors stem from a human donor with alopecia areata.

There are a few counts of this clone. The CDR3 here is CASSTWTGGVSNYGYTF. CDR3 nucleotide sequence: TGTGCCAGTAGTACCTGGACAGGGGGAGTCTCAAACTATGGCTACACCTTC. This chain connects TRBV19 to TRBJ1-2; 10 bases are shared with TRBD1. This CDR3 has 17 amino acids. Germline trimming cut 4 bases from V and 2 bases from J; bases unmatched to any gene: 10. Germline-derived CDR1 and CDR2 are LNHDA and SQIVND (reference sequence).

V is TRBV5-1 and J is TRBJ2-5, with 8 bases that match TRBD2. The CDR3 loop spans 15 amino acids. Per the germline V gene, CDR1 is SGHRS and CDR2 is YFSETQ. V trimming: 4 bases; J trimming: 5 bases; junction bases outside the gene matches: 10. This CDR3 reads CASSPRLASGETQYF. CDR3 DNA sequence: TGCGCCAGCAGCCCGCGACTAGCGAGCGGTGAGACCCAGTACTTC.

In this sample, this clone turned up a few times. The rearrangement uses TRBV7-9 and TRBJ2-1; 7 positions agree with TRBD1. There are 15 residues in the CDR3. The germline V gene has CDR1 SEHNR and CDR2 FQNEAQ (reference sequence). After removal of 1 base from V and 2 bases from J, the junction contained 2 bases not matched to a gene. The CDR3 here is CASSLEGGTYNEQFF. The CDR3 DNA is TGTGCCAGCAGCTTAGAAGGGGGCACCTACAATGAGCAGTTCTTC.

This chain uses TRBV5-1 with TRBJ1-2, with D hard to call. CDR1 SGHRS and CDR2 YFSETQ come from the germline V gene. V was trimmed by 4 bases and J by 3 bases, leaving 16 bases between them. The CDR3 loop spans 15 amino acids. CDR3 in amino acids: CASSQGRSDDYGYTF. In nucleotides, the CDR3 is TGCGCCAGCAGCCAAGGACGGAGCGACGACTATGGCTACACCTTC. The full variable domain, its missing parts supplied by reference TRBV5-1 and TRBJ1-2, is KAGVTQTPRYLIKTRGQQVTLSCSPISGHRSVSWYQQTPGQGLQFLFEYFSETQRNKGNFPGRFSGRQFSNSRSEMNVSTLELGDSALYLCASSQGRSDDYGYTFGSGTRLTVV.

The chain employs TRBV29-1 and TRBJ2-7; D not resolved. CDR3 length: 11 residues. V gave up 4 bases and J gave up 4 bases, with 8 bases separating them. Germline values: CDR1 SQVTM, CDR2 ANQGSEA. CDR3 in amino acids: CSVVVTYEQYF. The DNA of the CDR3 is TGCAGCGTTGTGGTCACTTACGAGCAGTACTTC.

The chain has TRBV30 and TRBJ1-2; no clear D. V dropped 2 bases and J dropped 4 bases, with 8 bases sitting between them. CDR1 GTSNPN and CDR2 SVGIG come from the germline V gene (reference sequence). The length of the CDR3 is 12 residues. In nucleotides, the CDR3 is TGTGCCTGGAGTCGCAGGTTCTATGGCTACACCTTC. Translated, it gives CAWSRRFYGYTF. The entire variable domain, with the rest obtained from reference TRBV30 and TRBJ1-2, is as follows: SQTIHQWPATLVQPVGSPLSLECTVEGTSNPNLYWYRQAAGRGLQLLFYSVGIGQISSEVPQNLSASRPQDRQFILSSKKLLLSDSGFYLCAWSRRFYGYTFGSGTRLTVV.

This chain links TRBV5-1 with TRBJ2-2; 7 positions match TRBD1. The CDR3 is 15 residues long. The V gene's germline CDR1 is SGHRS and CDR2 YFSETQ. V gave up 5 bases and J gave up 0 bases; unmatched junction bases: 4. In DNA, the CDR3 is TGCGCCAGCAGATTCAGGGGGTCGAACACCGGGGAGCTGTTTTTT. It is translated as CASRFRGSNTGELFF.

The rearrangement links TRBV29-1 to TRBJ1-1; 11 nucleotides agree with TRBD1. The V segment lost 7 bases and the J segment 5 bases; nucleotides outside the gene matches: 3. From germline, CDR1 is SQVTM and CDR2 ANQGSEA. This CDR3 spans 12 amino acids. CDR3 sequence (DNA): TGCAGCGCCGGGACAGGGGGAACTGAAGCTTTCTTT. Its protein is CSAGTGGTEAFF.

A few counts support this clone. This chain connects TRBV14 to TRBJ2-3, with no clear D. This CDR3 is built from 12 residues. V was trimmed by 4 bases and J by 9 bases, leaving 11 bases between them. Germline-derived CDR1 and CDR2 are SGHDN and FVKESK. The CDR3 nucleotides read TGTGCCAGCAGCCTCGATGGCAAAACGCAGTATTTT. This codes for CASSLDGKTQYF.

The chain couples TRBV2 to TRBJ1-2; D is possibly TRBD1 (6 bases). The CDR3 totals 13 residues. Per germline, CDR1 SNHLY and CDR2 FYNNEI. The ends were cut back, 1 base at V and 6 bases at J, with 9 bases in the middle. The CDR3 nucleotides are TGTGCCAGCAGTGAAGTGGCAGGGGATGGCTACACCTTC. Its protein is CASSEVAGDGYTF.

In DNA, the CDR3 is TGTGCCAGCAGCCCCCGGGACAGGGGCACAGATACGCAGTATTTT. Its translation: CASSPRDRGTDTQYF. The gene calls are TRBV7-9 and TRBJ2-3; 9 bases agree with TRBD1. This CDR3 has 15 amino acids. J lost 1 base, V lost 5 bases, and 4 bases had no gene match. Germline CDR1 is SEHNR and CDR2 is FQNEAQ (reference sequence).

This chain's CDR3 is CSAPSSETQYF. In DNA, the CDR3 is TGCAGTGCCCCCTCTTCGGAGACCCAGTACTTC. The genes are TRBV20-1 and TRBJ2-5; D is unresolved. The CDR3 spans 11 residues. The V gene lost 6 bases and the J gene lost 5 bases, with 10 bases spanning the gap. Germline CDR1 DFQATT, CDR2 SNEGSKA (reference sequence).

The gene calls are TRBV7-2 and TRBJ1-1; D unclear. V was clipped by 0 bases and J by 6 bases, with 11 bases between them. Germline V gene lookup returns CDR1 SGHTA and CDR2 FQGNSA. The CDR3 contains 14 residues. The CDR3 loop is CASSLAADGPEAFF. In DNA form, the CDR3 reads TGTGCCAGCAGCTTAGCGGCGGACGGCCCTGAAGCTTTCTTT.

This clone came up a few times. V gene TRBV4-2 combines with J gene TRBJ2-4; possible D gene TRBD2, 7 bases. Between the trimmed V and J ends, which lost 4 bases and 6 bases, there was a span of 16 bases. CDR3 size: 15 residues. CDR1 LGHNA and CDR2 YNFKEQ come from the germline V gene. CDR3 loop: CASSLKQGGRNIQYF. The CDR3 bases are TGTGCCAGCAGCCTTAAACAGGGAGGGAGAAACATTCAGTACTTC.

The chain links TRBV29-1 to TRBJ1-2, with 7 bases fitting TRBD1. Germline V lookup: CDR1 SQVTM, CDR2 ANQGSEA. V shed 3 bases, J shed 2 bases, and the junction held 9 bases outside the gene matches. This CDR3 comprises 15 residues. CDR3 in DNA: TGCAGCGTTGAGACAGGGAGGAAAGGAAACTATGGCTACACCTTC. Translation gives CSVETGRKGNYGYTF.